What follows are 31 T cell receptor beta chains derived from one specimen sequenced in a study of cytomegalovirus exposure and HLA in healthy donors. Researchers ran the PCR with 60 Vbeta and 13 Jbeta primers. Generated by immunoSEQ multiplex PCR, the TCRdb table keeps only in-frame clones and is missing some. The repertoire holds 150,000 to 200,000 clones, with less than 90% as singletons. The sample consisted of PBMCs. These receptor sequences come from a boy aged 5-17 years in good health and CMV-seronegative.

The sample holds one count of this clone. Here the CDR3 DNA reads TGCGCCAGCAGCTGGGGGACTAGCGGTGAAGAGACCCAGTACTTC. Translation: CASSWGTSGEETQYF. This chain uses TRBV5-1 with TRBJ2-5, with TRBD2 matching over 11 bases. This CDR3 has 15 residues. J gave up 3 bases and V 3 bases, and 4 bases lay outside the gene matches. Germline lookup yields CDR1 SGHRS and CDR2 YFSETQ.

The chain is built from TRBV30 and TRBJ2-3, with 7 positions matching TRBD1. V was pared by 3 bases and J by 3 bases, with 0 bases of the junction left unmatched. The germline V gene encodes CDR1 GTSNPN and CDR2 SVGIG (reference sequence). The CDR3 totals 12 residues. The CDR3 DNA sequence: TGTGCCTGGAGGACAGGGACAGATACGCAGTATTTT. The encoded protein is CAWRTGTDTQYF.

This rearrangement joins TRBV19 to TRBJ1-1; D unclear. Germline V gene lookup returns CDR1 LNHDA and CDR2 SQIVND (reference sequence). The CDR3 is 14 amino acids. Trimming removed 4 bases from V and 5 bases from J, with 14 bases in between. This CDR3 reads CASSSLAGRTEAFF. CDR3 coding DNA: TGTGCCAGTAGTAGCCTCGCGGGGAGGACTGAAGCTTTCTTT.

The CDR3 DNA follows: TGTGCCAGCAGTGGTCTACGGGCCGGGGAGTTCTTC. This encodes CASSGLRAGEFF. V gene TRBV27 combines with J gene TRBJ2-1, with a weak D call TRBD2 (5 bases). Germline-derived CDR1 and CDR2 are MNHEY and SMNVEV (reference sequence). The CDR3 contains 12 residues. The V end lost 5 bases, the J end lost 14 bases, and 16 bases lay between the germline ends.

The chain has TRBV7-9 and TRBJ1-1; D gene uncertain. The CDR3 totals 17 residues. Trimming took 1 base from V and 0 from J, leaving 15 bases between them. In germline, CDR1 is SEHNR, CDR2 FQNEAQ (reference sequence). The CDR3 bases are TGTGCCAGCAGCTTAGGGTGGCGGGGTGAAATGAACACTGAAGCTTTCTTT. The encoded protein is CASSLGWRGEMNTEAFF. The variable domain in full, completed from reference TRBV7-9 and TRBJ1-1, reads DTGVSQNPRHKITKRGQNVTFRCDPISEHNRLYWYRQTLGQGPEFLTYFQNEAQLEKSRLLSDRFSAERPKGSFSTLEIQRTEQGDSAMYLCASSLGWRGEMNTEAFFGQGTRLTVV.

This chain joins TRBV14 and TRBJ1-6; D gene uncertain. The CDR3 has 12 residues. Germline-derived CDR1 and CDR2 are SGHDN and FVKESK. V lost 6 bases, J lost 7 bases, and 7 bases lay in between. The CDR3 DNA sequence: TGTGCCAGCAGTTACTTCAATTCACCCCTCCACTTT. Its translation: CASSYFNSPLHF.

This chain connects TRBV4-2 to TRBJ2-5; tentative D call: TRBD2 (6 bases). Per the germline V gene, CDR1 is LGHNA and CDR2 is YNFKEQ. The CDR3 runs 14 residues. Deletions cut 5 bases from V and 11 bases from J, with 21 bases between. The CDR3 sequence is CASSSSGLSFEQYF. The CDR3 DNA reads TGTGCCAGCAGCTCCTCGGGACTGTCTTTTGAGCAGTACTTC.

The chain links TRBV5-1 to TRBJ2-7; 10 nucleotides match TRBD2. The CDR3 totals 14 residues. CDR1 and CDR2 from the germline V gene are SGHRS and YFSETQ. Losses at the gene ends were 4 bases for V and 3 bases for J; bases not matched to a gene: 4. Here the CDR3 DNA reads TGCGCCAGCAGCAAAGGACTAGCGGACTACGAGCAGTACTTC. It encodes CASSKGLADYEQYF.

The CDR3 sequence: CASSPGHRGDSPLHF. The CDR3 nucleotides read TGTGCCAGCAGTCCAGGGCACAGGGGGGACTCACCCCTCCACTTT. V usage is TRBV27 and J usage is TRBJ1-6; TRBD1 matches 8 bases. This CDR3 comprises 15 residues. The V gene end was trimmed by 5 bases and the J gene end by 10 bases; junction bases not matched to a gene: 10. CDR1 MNHEY and CDR2 SMNVEV come from the germline V gene (reference sequence).

The genes are TRBV6-1 and TRBJ1-5; D gene unclear. V dropped 4 bases and J dropped 0 bases, with 10 bases sitting between them. The CDR3 covers 15 residues. Germline CDR1 and CDR2: MNHNS and SASEGT. The CDR3 nucleotides read TGTGCCAGCAGTGGGTGGGCATATAGCAATCAGCCCCAGCATTTT. As protein: CASSGWAYSNQPQHF.

The chain is built from TRBV15 and TRBJ1-4; D is perhaps TRBD1 (6 bases). V gave up 4 bases and J gave up 8 bases, with 20 bases separating them. This CDR3 contains 16 residues. Germline assignment: CDR1 LNHNV and CDR2 YYDKDF (reference sequence). As DNA, the CDR3 is TGTGCCACCAGCACTACCCGGGACACCGGTTGGGAAAAACTGTTTTTT. Translating gives CATSTTRDTGWEKLFF.

The chain employs TRBV11-2 and TRBJ2-2; TRBD1 is a possible D gene (5 bases). The CDR3 length is 15 residues. CDR1 SGHAT and CDR2 FQNNGV come from the germline V gene. The V gene lost 7 bases and the J gene lost 3 bases, with 15 bases spanning the gap. The CDR3 reads CASTLGQGYTGELFF. The CDR3 DNA reads TGTGCCAGCACCCTGGGGCAGGGTTACACCGGGGAGCTGTTTTTT.

V usage is TRBV9 and J usage is TRBJ2-1; D possibly corresponds to TRBD2 (5 bases). This CDR3 region has 12 residues. Germline V lookup: CDR1 SGDLS, CDR2 YYNGEE. Deletions cut 2 bases from V and 5 bases from J, with 5 bases between. The CDR3 loop is CASSVRDNEQFF. DNA of the CDR3: TGTGCCAGCAGCGTGAGGGACAATGAGCAGTTCTTC.

Written as DNA, the CDR3 is TGCGCCAGCAGCTTGGGGGACAGAGGTGATGAAAAACTGTTTTTT. Translated, it gives CASSLGDRGDEKLFF. The chain couples TRBV5-1 to TRBJ1-4; TRBD1 matches at 7 bases. Germline-derived CDR1 and CDR2 are SGHRS and YFSETQ. The CDR3 consists of 15 residues. J gave up 6 bases and V 0 bases, and 5 bases lay outside the gene matches.

This rearrangement joins TRBV6-1 to TRBJ1-2; maybe TRBD1 (6 bases). The CDR3 is 13 amino acids. Trimming removed 2 bases at V and 3 bases at J, with 7 bases between. Per the germline V gene, CDR1 is MNHNS and CDR2 is SASEGT. The CDR3 bases are TGTGCCAGCAGTGAACAGGGGCACTATGGCTACACCTTC. It codes for CASSEQGHYGYTF.

J is TRBJ2-2 and V is TRBV5-4; the D is unclear. Germline lookup yields CDR1 SGHNT and CDR2 YYREEE (reference sequence). Trimming cost V 4 bases and J 0 bases, with 7 bases left between them. The CDR3 consists of 14 residues. DNA for the CDR3: TGTGCCAGCAGCCCTACAGCGAACACCGGGGAGCTGTTTTTT. Translating it yields CASSPTANTGELFF.

The V call is TRBV6-6, the J call TRBJ1-2; no reliable D call. V was clipped by 0 bases and J by 6 bases, with 17 bases between them. Germline V lookup: CDR1 MNHNY, CDR2 SVGAGI (reference sequence). The length of the CDR3 is 16 residues. CDR3 DNA sequence: TGTGCCAGCAGTTACTCGGCCATTCTGCCCCTAGATGGCTACACCTTC. Its translation is CASSYSAILPLDGYTF.

This clone was found a few times. The rearrangement links TRBV9 to TRBJ2-5; 7 bases agree with TRBD1. CDR1 is SGDLS, CDR2 YYNGEE, per germline. The CDR3 runs to 14 residues. V lost 3 bases to trimming and J lost 5 bases; unmatched junction nucleotides: 7. The CDR3 protein is CASSGKTGTETQYF. In DNA, the CDR3 is TGTGCCAGCAGCGGAAAGACAGGGACGGAGACCCAGTACTTC.

V is TRBV27 and J is TRBJ2-1, with D unclear. Germline V gene lookup returns CDR1 MNHEY and CDR2 SMNVEV (reference sequence). Between the trimmed V and J ends, which lost 0 bases and 3 bases, there was a span of 6 bases. The CDR3 has 14 residues. The chain's CDR3 is CASSLSFGYNEQFF. CDR3 in DNA: TGTGCCAGCAGTTTATCATTCGGCTACAATGAGCAGTTCTTC.

The V and J genes are TRBV30 and TRBJ1-4; 7 bases are a match to TRBD1. Germline CDR1 and CDR2: GTSNPN and SVGIG (reference sequence). This CDR3 comprises 14 residues. The ends lost 2 bases at V and 4 bases at J; junction bases unmatched: 4. CDR3: CAWSRDSDNEKLFF. The DNA for the CDR3 is TGTGCCTGGAGTCGGGACAGTGATAATGAAAAACTGTTTTTT.

This clone was seen a single time. This chain links TRBV30 with TRBJ1-3; the D is unclear. V was clipped by 0 bases and J by 0 bases, with 12 bases between them. From germline, CDR1 is GTSNPN and CDR2 SVGIG (reference sequence). This CDR3 has 16 amino acids. The CDR3 is CAWSVMGGASGNTIYF. The CDR3 DNA reads as TGTGCCTGGAGTGTAATGGGAGGCGCCTCTGGAAACACCATATATTTT.

This clone came up a few times. The chain couples TRBV7-6 to TRBJ2-2; 7 nucleotides align to TRBD1. The trim removed 2 bases at V and 3 bases at J, leaving 6 bases unmatched. Germline V gene lookup returns CDR1 SGHVS and CDR2 FNYEAQ. The CDR3 length is 16 residues. CDR3 nucleotide sequence: TGTGCCAGCAGCTTAAAAGACAGGGATCACACCGGGGAGCTGTTTTTT. Translating gives CASSLKDRDHTGELFF. The full variable domain, in which reference TRBV7-6 and TRBJ2-2 provide the parts outside the CDR3, is GAGVSQSPRYKVTKRGQDVALRCDPISGHVSLYWYRQALGQGPEFLTYFNYEAQQDKSGLPNDRFSAERPEGSISTLTIQRTEQRDSAMYRCASSLKDRDHTGELFFGEGSRLTVL.

This sequence joins TRBV6-4 and TRBJ2-2; TRBD2 aligns across 11 bases. This CDR3 spans 16 amino acids. The ends lost 6 bases at V and 7 bases at J; junction bases unmatched: 10. Germline V lookup: CDR1 MRHNA, CDR2 SNTAGT. CDR3 protein: CASSPNSGGVHGELFF. The CDR3 coding sequence is TGTGCCAGCAGCCCGAATAGCGGGGGGGTACACGGGGAGCTGTTTTTT.

V and J are TRBV20-1 and TRBJ2-5; no reliable D call. The germline CDR1 and CDR2 sequences are DFQATT and SNEGSKA (reference sequence). This CDR3 contains 11 residues. V gave up 4 bases and J gave up 1 base, with 4 bases separating them. CDR3 bases: TGCAGTGCTACTACCCAAGAGACCCAGTACTTC. The encoded protein is CSATTQETQYF.

The chain carries TRBV5-6 and TRBJ2-5, with D maybe TRBD1 (7 bases). The V gene lost 5 bases and the J gene lost 5 bases, with 28 bases spanning the gap. The CDR3 totals 18 residues. The germline V gene encodes CDR1 SGHDT and CDR2 YYEEEE. As DNA, the CDR3 is TGTGCCAGCAGTTCCCTGGTAGCGGCGGGATCCAGGGGGGAGACCCAGTACTTC. Translating it yields CASSSLVAAGSRGETQYF. The full variable domain, completed using reference TRBV5-6 and TRBJ2-5, is DAGVTQSPTHLIKTRGQQVTLRCSPKSGHDTVSWYQQALGQGPQFIFQYYEEEERQRGNFPDRFSGHQFPNYSSELNVNALLLGDSALYLCASSSLVAAGSRGETQYFGPGTRLLVL.

V is TRBV5-1 and J is TRBJ2-5; D is undetermined. The J call may be faulty, since TRBJ2-7 better matches the DNA end. This CDR3 has 15 residues. Germline-derived CDR1 and CDR2 are SGHRS and YFSETQ. The CDR3 coding sequence is TGCGCCAGCAGCTTGGGCTCCACTGCCCACTACGAGCAGTACTTC. Encoded protein: CASSLGSTAHYEQYF.

The chain couples TRBV9 to TRBJ2-1; D possibly corresponds to TRBD2 (5 bases). With 0 bases removed from V and 6 bases from J, the gap between germline ends came to 13 bases. CDR1 and CDR2 from the germline V gene are SGDLS and YYNGEE. The CDR3 has 15 residues. CDR3 protein: CASSVDINRGNEQFF. The CDR3 DNA reads as TGTGCCAGCAGCGTAGACATCAACCGGGGCAATGAGCAGTTCTTC.

This clone has more than one count but fewer than ten. The chain employs TRBV6-5 and TRBJ1-6; D gene unclear. The CDR3 runs 14 residues. Trimming pared 1 base from V and 8 bases from J, leaving 9 bases between. Germline V lookup: CDR1 MNHEY, CDR2 SVGAGI. The CDR3 reads CASSYWLEDSPLHF. In DNA, the CDR3 is TGTGCCAGCAGTTACTGGCTCGAAGATTCACCCCTCCACTTT.

This clone turned up a few times. This chain links TRBV9 with TRBJ2-3, with 8 bases fitting TRBD1. Germline CDR1 and CDR2: SGDLS and YYNGEE. The J segment lost 5 bases and the V segment lost 4 bases, leaving 3 bases of the junction unmatched. This CDR3 region has 13 residues. CDR3 nucleotide sequence: TGTGCCAGCAGCCCCGGACAGGGAGATACGCAGTATTTT. This sequence encodes CASSPGQGDTQYF.

J is TRBJ2-1 and V is TRBV19; weak D call: TRBD2 (6 bases). V was clipped by 4 bases and J by 0 bases, with 25 bases between them. Germline V gene lookup returns CDR1 LNHDA and CDR2 SQIVND (reference sequence). The CDR3 covers 20 residues. For the CDR3, the DNA is TGTGCCAGTAGTAAGGCCCCGGACGGGGGACGCTTTAACTCCTACAATGAGCAGTTCTTC. Translating gives CASSKAPDGGRFNSYNEQFF.

In this sample, this clone turned up once. V gene TRBV6-5 combines with J gene TRBJ1-2; 8 bases align to TRBD1. The germline CDR1 and CDR2 sequences are MNHEY and SVGAGI. The J segment lost 4 bases and the V segment lost 6 bases, leaving 4 bases of the junction unmatched. This CDR3 is 13 amino acids long. The CDR3 nucleotides read TGTGCCAGCAGAGAACAGGGGGGCTATGGCTACACCTTC. It yields the protein CASREQGGYGYTF.